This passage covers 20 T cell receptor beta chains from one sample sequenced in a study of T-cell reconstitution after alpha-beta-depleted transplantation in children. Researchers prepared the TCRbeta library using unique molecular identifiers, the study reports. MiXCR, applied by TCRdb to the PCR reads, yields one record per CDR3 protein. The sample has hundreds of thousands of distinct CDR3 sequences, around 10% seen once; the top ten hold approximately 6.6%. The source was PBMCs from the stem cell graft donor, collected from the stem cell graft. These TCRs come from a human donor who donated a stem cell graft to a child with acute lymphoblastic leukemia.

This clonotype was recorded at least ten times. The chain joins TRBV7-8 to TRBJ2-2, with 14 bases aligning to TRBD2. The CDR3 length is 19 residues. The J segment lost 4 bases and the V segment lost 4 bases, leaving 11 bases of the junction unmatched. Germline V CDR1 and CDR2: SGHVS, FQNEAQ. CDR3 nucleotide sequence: TGTGCCAGCAGCTCCCCCCGACTAGCGGGGGGGTCAATCACCGGGGAGCTGTTTTTT. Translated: CASSSPRLAGGSITGELFF. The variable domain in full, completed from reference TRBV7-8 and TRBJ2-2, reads GAGVSQSPRYKVAKRGQDVALRCDPISGHVSLFWYQQALGQGPEFLTYFQNEAQLDKSGLPSDRFFAERPEGSVSTLKIQRTQQEDSAVYLCASSSPRLAGGSITGELFFGEGSRLTVL.

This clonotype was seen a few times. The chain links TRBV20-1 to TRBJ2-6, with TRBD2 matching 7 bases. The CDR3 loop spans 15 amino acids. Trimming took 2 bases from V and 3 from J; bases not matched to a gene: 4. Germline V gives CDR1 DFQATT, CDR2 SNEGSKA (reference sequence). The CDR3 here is CSARPTGGGANVLTF. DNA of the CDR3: TGCAGTGCTAGACCCACGGGAGGTGGGGCCAACGTCCTGACTTTC.

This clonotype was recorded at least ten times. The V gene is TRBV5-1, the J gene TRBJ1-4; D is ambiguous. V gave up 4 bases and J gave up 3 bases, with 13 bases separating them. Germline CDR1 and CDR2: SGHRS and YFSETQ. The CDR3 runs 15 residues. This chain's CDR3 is CASSVAGNPNEKLFF. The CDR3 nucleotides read TGCGCCAGCAGCGTGGCGGGGAACCCTAATGAAAAACTGTTTTTT.

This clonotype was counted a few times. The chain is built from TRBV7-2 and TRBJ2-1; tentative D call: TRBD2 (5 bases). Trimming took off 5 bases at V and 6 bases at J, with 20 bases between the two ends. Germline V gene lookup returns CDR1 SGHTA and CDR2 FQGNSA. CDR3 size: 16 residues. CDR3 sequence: CASSARLTTPSNEQFF. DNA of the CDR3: TGTGCCAGCAGCGCCCGACTAACGACACCGAGCAATGAGCAGTTCTTC.

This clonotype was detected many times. In nucleotides, the CDR3 is TGTGCCAGCAGCCAAATGAGACAGACCTTTCATCGTGAGCAGTTCTTC. Translated, it gives CASSQMRQTFHREQFF. The chain employs TRBV3-1 and TRBJ2-1; D is perhaps TRBD1 (5 bases). Germline-derived CDR1 and CDR2 are LGHDT and YNNKEL (reference sequence). There are 16 residues in the CDR3. V dropped 2 bases and J dropped 9 bases, with 20 bases sitting between them.

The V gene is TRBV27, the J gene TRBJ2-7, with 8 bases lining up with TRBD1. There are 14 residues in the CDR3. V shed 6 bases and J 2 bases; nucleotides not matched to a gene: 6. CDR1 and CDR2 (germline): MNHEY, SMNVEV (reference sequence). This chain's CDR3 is CASRRTGKTYEQYF. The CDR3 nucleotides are TGTGCCAGCAGAAGGACAGGGAAGACCTACGAGCAGTACTTC.

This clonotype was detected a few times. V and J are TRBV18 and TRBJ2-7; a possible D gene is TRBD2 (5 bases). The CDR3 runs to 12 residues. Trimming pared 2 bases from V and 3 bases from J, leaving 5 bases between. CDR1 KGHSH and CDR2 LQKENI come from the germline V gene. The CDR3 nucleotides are TGTGCCAGCTCACCAGAGGGCTACGAGCAGTACTTC. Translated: CASSPEGYEQYF.

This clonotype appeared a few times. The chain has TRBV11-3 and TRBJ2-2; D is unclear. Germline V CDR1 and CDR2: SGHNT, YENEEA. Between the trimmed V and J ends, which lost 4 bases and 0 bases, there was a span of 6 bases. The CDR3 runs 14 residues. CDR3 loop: CASSSNTNTGELFF. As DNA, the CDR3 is TGTGCCAGCAGCTCAAATACGAACACCGGGGAGCTGTTTTTT.

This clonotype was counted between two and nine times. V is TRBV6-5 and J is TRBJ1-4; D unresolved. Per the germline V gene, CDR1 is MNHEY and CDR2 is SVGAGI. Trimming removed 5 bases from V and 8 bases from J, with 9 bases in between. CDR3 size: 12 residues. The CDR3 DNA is TGTGCCAGCAGTCGGACGGGGGAAAAACTGTTTTTT. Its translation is CASSRTGEKLFF.

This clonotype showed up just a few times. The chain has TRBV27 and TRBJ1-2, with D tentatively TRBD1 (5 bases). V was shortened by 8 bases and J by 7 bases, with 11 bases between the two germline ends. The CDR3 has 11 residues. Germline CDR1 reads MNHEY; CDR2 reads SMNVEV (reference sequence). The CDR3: CASWGGRGYTF. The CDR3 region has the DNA TGTGCCAGCTGGGGCGGGCGTGGCTACACCTTC.

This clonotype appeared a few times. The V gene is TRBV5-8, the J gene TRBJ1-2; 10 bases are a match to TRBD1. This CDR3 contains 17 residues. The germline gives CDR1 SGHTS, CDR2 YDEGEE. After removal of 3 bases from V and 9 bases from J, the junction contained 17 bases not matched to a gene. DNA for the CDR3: TGTGCCAGCAGCTACTTCGGGGGGACAGGGGTCCTGAGGAGCTACACCTTC. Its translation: CASSYFGGTGVLRSYTF.

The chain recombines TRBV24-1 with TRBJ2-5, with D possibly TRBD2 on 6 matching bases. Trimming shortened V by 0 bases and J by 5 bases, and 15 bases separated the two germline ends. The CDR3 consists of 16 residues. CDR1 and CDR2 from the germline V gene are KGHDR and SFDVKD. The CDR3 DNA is TGTGCCACCAGTGATTTGGAGGGGAGCGGGTCGGAGACCCAGTACTTC. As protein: CATSDLEGSGSETQYF.

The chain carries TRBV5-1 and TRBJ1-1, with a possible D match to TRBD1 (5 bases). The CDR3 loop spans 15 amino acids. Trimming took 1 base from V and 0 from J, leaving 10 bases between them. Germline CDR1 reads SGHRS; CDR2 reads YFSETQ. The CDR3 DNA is TGCGCCAGCAGCTTGACCCAGACAGTGAACACTGAAGCTTTCTTT. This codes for CASSLTQTVNTEAFF.

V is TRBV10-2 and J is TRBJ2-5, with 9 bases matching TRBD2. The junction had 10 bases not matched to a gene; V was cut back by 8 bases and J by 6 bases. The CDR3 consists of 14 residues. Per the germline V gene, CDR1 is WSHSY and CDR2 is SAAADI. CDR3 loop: CASLLAGPGKTQYF. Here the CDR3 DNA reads TGCGCCAGCCTACTAGCGGGCCCAGGGAAGACCCAGTACTTC.

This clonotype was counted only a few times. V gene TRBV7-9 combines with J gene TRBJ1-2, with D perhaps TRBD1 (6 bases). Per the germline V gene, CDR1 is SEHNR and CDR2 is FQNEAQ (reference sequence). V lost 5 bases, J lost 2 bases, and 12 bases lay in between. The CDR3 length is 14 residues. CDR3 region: CASSPPDRNYGYTF. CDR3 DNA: TGTGCCAGCAGCCCCCCTGACAGGAACTATGGCTACACCTTC.

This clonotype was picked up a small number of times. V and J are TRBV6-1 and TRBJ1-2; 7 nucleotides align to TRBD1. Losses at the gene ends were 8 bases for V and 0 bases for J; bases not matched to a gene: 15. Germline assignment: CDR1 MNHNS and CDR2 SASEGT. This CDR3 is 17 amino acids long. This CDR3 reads CASGNRGGVGTNYGYTF. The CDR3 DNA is TGTGCCAGCGGAAACAGGGGCGGTGTGGGTACTAACTATGGCTACACCTTC.

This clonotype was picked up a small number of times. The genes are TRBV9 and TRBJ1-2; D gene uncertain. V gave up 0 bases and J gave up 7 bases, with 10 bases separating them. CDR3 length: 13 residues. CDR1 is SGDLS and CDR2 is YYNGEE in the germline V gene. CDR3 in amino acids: CASSVVGGGGYTF. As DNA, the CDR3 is TGTGCCAGCAGCGTAGTGGGAGGAGGTGGCTACACCTTC.

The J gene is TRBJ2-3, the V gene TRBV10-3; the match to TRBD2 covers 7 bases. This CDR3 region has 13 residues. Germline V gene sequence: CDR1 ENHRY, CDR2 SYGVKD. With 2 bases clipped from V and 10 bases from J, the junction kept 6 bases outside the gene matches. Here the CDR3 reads CAISEEGSGPQYF. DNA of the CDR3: TGTGCCATCAGTGAGGAAGGTAGCGGGCCGCAGTATTTT.

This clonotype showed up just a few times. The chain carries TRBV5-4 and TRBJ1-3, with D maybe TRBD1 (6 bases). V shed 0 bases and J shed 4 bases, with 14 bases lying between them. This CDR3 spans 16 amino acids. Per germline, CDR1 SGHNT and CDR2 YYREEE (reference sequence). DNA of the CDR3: TGTGCCAGCAGCTTGGGGGGGCCCGGTCGCGGAAACACCATATATTTT. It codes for CASSLGGPGRGNTIYF. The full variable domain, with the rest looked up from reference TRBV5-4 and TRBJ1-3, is ETGVTQSPTHLIKTRGQQVTLRCSSQSGHNTVSWYQQALGQGPQFIFQYYREEENGRGNFPPRFSGLQFPNYSSELNVNALELDDSALYLCASSLGGPGRGNTIYFGEGSWLTVV.

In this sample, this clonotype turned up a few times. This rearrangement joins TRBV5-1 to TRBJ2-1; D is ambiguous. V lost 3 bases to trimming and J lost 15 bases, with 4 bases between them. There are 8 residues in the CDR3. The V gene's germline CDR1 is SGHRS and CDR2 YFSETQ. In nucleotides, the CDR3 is TGCGCCAGCAGCTCGGTGTTCTTC. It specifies CASSSVFF.